A single T cell receptor beta chain is shown here with its context. The table came from immunoSEQ multiplex PCR; TCRdb's copy has only in-frame clones and leaves some out. The sample yields 200,000 to 250,000 clones, around 89% seen once. These data originate in a study of blood T cell repertoires in COVID-19. The V gene end was trimmed by 1 base and the J gene end by 8 bases; junction bases not matched to a gene: 3. From germline, CDR1 is GTSNPN and CDR2 SVGIG (reference sequence). The CDR3 spans 13 residues. The source of this sequence is a man in his sixties or seventies with acute or convalescent COVID-19. The V call is TRBV30, the J call TRBJ1-4; the match to TRBD1 covers 8 bases. Sequencing was done on a sample of peripheral blood. CDR3 nucleotides: TGTGCCTGGAGTGGAGCAGGGGGCGAAAAACTGTTTTTT. Translated: CAWSGAGGEKLFF.